The 32 T cell receptor beta chains presented below share a single source sample, sequenced in a study of neurological immune-mediated disorders. TCRdb re-called the 5' RACE reads through MiXCR, storing one row per CDR3 protein. The sample lists about 53,000 distinct CDR3 sequences, roughly 7.7% occurring once. Time point described: longitudinal time-point 3. Sequenced: PBMCs. Source of these receptors: a woman between 40 and 55 years old in good health.

The CDR3 DNA is TGCAGTGCCCGTCGGGACAGGACCTACGAGCAGTACTTC. Protein: CSARRDRTYEQYF. The V call is TRBV20-1, the J call TRBJ2-7, with 8 bases that match TRBD1. The V gene's germline CDR1 is DFQATT and CDR2 SNEGSKA (reference sequence). The CDR3 totals 13 residues. The junction had 6 bases not matched to a gene; V was cut back by 6 bases and J by 2 bases.

This clonotype has only a few counts. The V gene is TRBV6-2 or TRBV6-3, the J gene TRBJ1-1, with a weak D call TRBD1 (5 bases). This CDR3 is built from 14 residues. V lost 7 bases to trimming and J lost 4 bases, with 16 bases between them. In germline, CDR1 is MNHEY, CDR2 SVGEGT. As DNA, the CDR3 is TGTGCCAGCAACCGTGGGGGAGGCGGCACTGAAGCTTTCTTT. Encoded protein: CASNRGGGGTEAFF.

There are many counts of this clonotype. CDR3 protein: CASSQGAITGELFF. The DNA for the CDR3 is TGCGCCAGCAGCCAGGGGGCGATCACCGGGGAGCTGTTTTTT. V and J are TRBV4-1 and TRBJ2-2, with D possibly TRBD1 on 6 matching bases. This CDR3 spans 14 amino acids. CDR1 MGHRA and CDR2 YSYEKL come from the germline V gene. With 3 bases removed from V and 4 bases from J, the gap between germline ends came to 9 bases.

This clonotype has ten or more counts. The rearrangement joins TRBV7-2 to TRBJ2-7; D is ambiguous. The V gene's germline CDR1 is SGHTA and CDR2 FQGNSA. The CDR3 loop spans 13 amino acids. Between the trimmed V and J ends, which lost 4 bases and 5 bases, there was a span of 12 bases. CDR3 in DNA: TGTGCCAGCAGCTCCCCTAATACCCACGAGCAGTACTTC. Residues: CASSSPNTHEQYF.

The rearrangement uses TRBV15 and TRBJ1-1; no reliable D call. Trimming removed 3 bases from V and 2 bases from J, with 10 bases in between. This CDR3 has 14 residues. Germline V lookup: CDR1 LNHNV, CDR2 YYDKDF (reference sequence). In DNA form, the CDR3 reads TGTGCCACCAGCAGGCCAGCTTCAAACACTGAAGCTTTCTTT. It yields the protein CATSRPASNTEAFF.

This clonotype was observed many times. The chain employs TRBV20-1 and TRBJ1-4; D remains unclear. The V end was cut by 3 bases, the J end by 0 bases, with 5 bases between. This CDR3 spans 13 amino acids. Germline-derived CDR1 and CDR2 are DFQATT and SNEGSKA (reference sequence). CDR3: CSASPTTNEKLFF. The CDR3 coding sequence is TGCAGTGCTAGTCCTACAACTAATGAAAAACTGTTTTTT.

This clonotype has ten or more counts. This chain uses TRBV5-1 with TRBJ2-5; D is perhaps TRBD1 or TRBD2 (6 bases each). CDR3 length: 14 amino acids. Per germline, CDR1 SGHRS and CDR2 YFSETQ. Trimming stripped 3 bases from V and 6 bases from J, with 15 bases between. The CDR3 reads CASSSEGVAKTQYF. The CDR3 nucleotides are TGCGCCAGCAGCTCGGAGGGGGTGGCGAAGACCCAGTACTTC.

Many counts were recorded for this clonotype. This chain connects TRBV5-1 to TRBJ1-2; tentatively, D is TRBD1 (6 bases). Germline loops: CDR1 SGHRS, CDR2 YFSETQ. With 1 base removed from V and 6 bases from J, the gap between germline ends came to 13 bases. The CDR3 consists of 14 residues. The CDR3 is CASSLKGEGNGYTF. The CDR3 nucleotides read TGCGCCAGCAGCTTGAAGGGGGAGGGGAATGGCTACACCTTC.

Regarding this clonotype: A much larger clone differs from this one at a single base, so this may be a read error. The rearrangement links TRBV27 to TRBJ2-5, with 10 bases lining up with TRBD1. The V and J ends lost 6 bases and 6 bases, in that order; junction bases with no gene match: 10. The CDR3 has 15 amino acids. Germline values: CDR1 MNHEY, CDR2 SMNVEV (reference sequence). The CDR3 loop reads CASSNGQGGLKTQYF. CDR3 nucleotides: TGTGCCAGCAGCAATGGACAGGGGGGCTTGAAGACCCAGTACTTC.

This clonotype was seen many times. This chain joins TRBV21-1 and TRBJ2-6. TRBV21-1 has pseudogene status. The CDR3 is 15 amino acids. The CDR3 sequence: CASSNRFSGANVLTF. The CDR3 region has the DNA TGTGCCAGCAGCAATCGCTTCTCTGGGGCCAACGTCCTGACTTTC.

On this clonotype itself: Given a much more abundant clone one base away, this may be a read error. CDR3 residues: CAIRQGVGNHPQHF. CDR3 DNA sequence: TGTGCCATCAGACAGGGTGTGGGGAATCATCCCCAGCATTTT. This rearrangement joins TRBV10-3 to TRBJ1-5; D possibly corresponds to TRBD1 (6 bases). Per the germline V gene, CDR1 is ENHRY and CDR2 is SYGVKD. The CDR3 consists of 14 residues.

This clonotype was seen repeatedly, ten times or more. The chain combines TRBV5-1 with TRBJ1-1; TRBD1 agrees at 9 bases. Germline V gene sequence: CDR1 SGHRS, CDR2 YFSETQ. The CDR3 runs 17 residues. The ends lost 1 base at V and 4 bases at J; junction bases unmatched: 11. The CDR3 nucleotides read TGCGCCAGCAGCTTGCAACCTGGACAGGGGCTAGGCACTGAAGCTTTCTTT. Translation: CASSLQPGQGLGTEAFF. Using reference TRBV5-1 and TRBJ1-1 for the parts outside the CDR3, the full variable domain is KAGVTQTPRYLIKTRGQQVTLSCSPISGHRSVSWYQQTPGQGLQFLFEYFSETQRNKGNFPGRFSGRQFSNSRSEMNVSTLELGDSALYLCASSLQPGQGLGTEAFFGQGTRLTVV.

V is TRBV20-1 and J is TRBJ2-2; D is perhaps TRBD2 (5 bases). With 6 bases removed from V and 12 bases from J, the gap between germline ends came to 20 bases. Germline V gene lookup returns CDR1 DFQATT and CDR2 SNEGSKA (reference sequence). This CDR3 has 13 residues. The CDR3 sequence: CSAEDGNTVQLFF. In DNA form, the CDR3 reads TGCAGTGCAGAGGACGGGAACACCGTGCAGCTGTTTTTT.

The chain has TRBV30 and TRBJ2-3; 13 nucleotides line up with TRBD2. Losses at the gene ends were 8 bases for V and 3 bases for J; bases not matched to a gene: 8. CDR1 and CDR2 from the germline V gene are GTSNPN and SVGIG (reference sequence). The CDR3 totals 15 residues. The CDR3 bases are TGTGCCAGCTCCACTAGCGGGGGGGCAACAGATACGCAGTATTTT. It specifies CASSTSGGATDTQYF.

In this sample, this clonotype turned up many times. This chain connects TRBV5-1 to TRBJ2-3; 7 bases are shared with TRBD1. The CDR3 consists of 16 residues. Losses at the gene ends were 0 bases for V and 0 bases for J; bases not matched to a gene: 4. Germline CDR1 reads SGHRS; CDR2 reads YFSETQ. CDR3 nucleotides: TGCGCCAGCAGCTTGGGGGACAGTCCAAGCACAGATACGCAGTATTTT. Translating gives CASSLGDSPSTDTQYF.

The chain has TRBV18 and TRBJ1-2; D remains ambiguous. The CDR3 sequence is 15 residues long. Looked up from germline, CDR1 is KGHSH and CDR2 is LQKENI. The V and J ends lost 0 bases and 4 bases respectively, with 12 bases between them. Here the CDR3 DNA reads TGTGCCAGCTCACCACCCTCCCAGGTGCCCTATGGCTACACCTTC. Translating gives CASSPPSQVPYGYTF.

This clonotype came up once. This chain joins TRBV10-3 and TRBJ2-3; 7 bases fit TRBD1. The CDR3 length is 13 residues. CDR1 and CDR2 (germline): ENHRY, SYGVKD. V was pared by 8 bases and J by 3 bases, with 5 bases of the junction left unmatched. CDR3 bases: TGTGCCATCTGGCCGGGACAGACAGATACGCAGTATTTT. Protein product: CAIWPGQTDTQYF.

This clonotype was recorded at least ten times. The J gene is TRBJ2-5, the V gene TRBV9; D might be TRBD2 (6 bases). V lost 4 bases to trimming and J lost 4 bases, with 23 bases between them. The CDR3 has 17 residues. Germline V CDR1 and CDR2: SGDLS, YYNGEE. The CDR3: CASSPSGSGVRSETQYF. The CDR3 DNA reads TGTGCCAGCAGCCCCTCGGGTAGCGGTGTCCGGTCAGAGACCCAGTACTTC.

This clonotype has ten or more counts. The V gene is TRBV11-2, the J gene TRBJ2-2, with D possibly TRBD1 on 6 matching bases. The CDR3 sequence is 17 residues long. V gave up 3 bases and J gave up 0 bases, with 14 bases separating them. CDR1 SGHAT and CDR2 FQNNGV come from the germline V gene. Here the CDR3 DNA reads TGTGCCAGCAGCTTCGGCAGGGGCATAGCGAACACCGGGGAGCTGTTTTTT. Translated: CASSFGRGIANTGELFF.

This clonotype was picked up many times. The V gene is TRBV20-1, the J gene TRBJ1-2, with 9 nucleotides matching TRBD1. Germline CDR1 DFQATT, CDR2 SNEGSKA (reference sequence). Germline trimming cut 6 bases from V and 7 bases from J; bases unmatched to any gene: 18. The CDR3 spans 16 residues. The CDR3 spells CSANSPGTGTGSGYTF. The CDR3 nucleotides are TGCAGTGCCAACAGTCCCGGGACAGGGACGGGAAGTGGCTACACCTTC.

Many counts were recorded for this clonotype. The gene calls are TRBV6-5 and TRBJ1-1, with TRBD1 identical over 7 bases. The ends lost 5 bases at V and 8 bases at J; junction bases unmatched: 2. Germline V CDR1 and CDR2: MNHEY, SVGAGI. This CDR3 is 11 amino acids long. For the CDR3, the DNA is TGTGCCAGCAGTCAGGGACAGGAAGCTTTCTTT. This sequence encodes CASSQGQEAFF.

At least ten counts were recorded for this clonotype. This chain uses TRBV15 with TRBJ2-2; a possible D gene is TRBD1 (6 bases). The CDR3 sequence is 13 residues long. The ends were cut back, 6 bases at V and 9 bases at J, with 14 bases in the middle. From germline, CDR1 is LNHNV and CDR2 YYDKDF (reference sequence). In DNA, the CDR3 is TGTGCCACCAGGCGACAGGATGGCAGGGAGCTGTTTTTT. Amino acid sequence: CATRRQDGRELFF.

This clonotype was seen at least ten times. This chain connects TRBV12-3 or TRBV12-4 to TRBJ1-5; D might be TRBD1 (6 bases). The CDR3 spans 15 residues. Trimming removed 5 bases at V and 3 bases at J, with 14 bases between. The CDR3 protein is CASSPERGDNQPQHF. The CDR3 bases are TGTGCCAGCAGTCCAGAGAGGGGGGACAATCAGCCCCAGCATTTT.

This clonotype came up a few times. The chain has TRBV28 and TRBJ1-1; D unresolved. Germline CDR1 and CDR2: MDHEN and SYDVKM. With 3 bases removed from V and 0 bases from J, the gap between germline ends came to 8 bases. The CDR3 is made up of 14 amino acids. The CDR3 region has the DNA TGTGCCAGCAGTTTCGCACGGATGAACACTGAAGCTTTCTTT. Protein sequence: CASSFARMNTEAFF.

This clonotype occurred many times. J is TRBJ2-5 and V is TRBV20-1, with 8 bases aligning to TRBD1. V shed 5 bases, J shed 2 bases, and the junction held 4 bases outside the gene matches. This CDR3 contains 13 residues. In germline, CDR1 is DFQATT, CDR2 SNEGSKA (reference sequence). CDR3 nucleotides: TGCAGTGCTCAGGGGGCGGCTCAAGAGACCCAGTACTTC. Its protein is CSAQGAAQETQYF.

This clonotype was recorded at least ten times. V is TRBV7-2 and J is TRBJ1-3; tentative D call: TRBD1 (5 bases). The V and J ends lost 4 bases and 4 bases respectively, with 14 bases between them. The CDR3 extends over 15 amino acids. Germline V gene data show CDR1 as SGHTA and CDR2 as FQGNSA. This CDR3 is CASSSRGAGGNTIYF. The CDR3 nucleotides read TGTGCCAGCAGCTCAAGGGGCGCCGGAGGAAACACCATATATTTT. The full variable domain, with the rest looked up from reference TRBV7-2 and TRBJ1-3, is GAGVSQSPSNKVTEKGKDVELRCDPISGHTALYWYRQSLGQGLEFLIYFQGNSAPDKSGLPSDRFSAERTGGSVSTLTIQRTQQEDSAVYLCASSSRGAGGNTIYFGEGSWLTVV.

Ten or more counts support this clonotype. For the CDR3, the DNA is TGTGCCAGCAGTTTCTGGGGGAGAGGTAACACCGGGGAGCTGTTTTTT. Translating it yields CASSFWGRGNTGELFF. The chain carries TRBV12-3 or TRBV12-4 and TRBJ2-2, with D perhaps given as TRBD1 or TRBD2 (5 bases each). This CDR3 has 16 amino acids. V was cut by 3 bases and J by 2 bases, with 13 bases left in between.

This clonotype was found many times. The V and J genes are TRBV6-5 and TRBJ1-2; D may be TRBD1 (5 bases). The V gene's germline CDR1 is MNHEY and CDR2 SVGAGI. The CDR3 is made up of 14 amino acids. Trimming shortened V by 3 bases and J by 4 bases, and 12 bases separated the two germline ends. DNA of the CDR3: TGTGCCAGCAGTTATCAGCCGGGGCCCTATGGCTACACCTTC. It specifies CASSYQPGPYGYTF.

In its sample, this clonotype was seen many times. This chain joins TRBV5-1 and TRBJ2-2, with 8 nucleotides matching TRBD1. This CDR3 has 16 amino acids. The V gene end was trimmed by 0 bases and the J gene end by 1 base; junction bases not matched to a gene: 2. Germline assignment: CDR1 SGHRS and CDR2 YFSETQ. CDR3 amino acids: CASSLAGTGNTGELFF. The DNA for the CDR3 is TGCGCCAGCAGCTTGGCCGGGACAGGGAACACCGGGGAGCTGTTTTTT.

Concerning this clonotype itself: A single base separates this from a much larger clone, so it may be a read error. The chain is built from TRBV5-1 and TRBJ2-1, with 8 bases lining up with TRBD2. Per germline, CDR1 SGHRS and CDR2 YFSETQ. The length of the CDR3 is 14 residues. Trimming at V came to 9 bases and at J to 0 bases, leaving 5 bases not matched to a gene. The CDR3 nucleotides are TGCGCCAACAGTGCGGGAGGCTCCTACAATGAGCAGTTCTTC. Encoded protein: CANSAGGSYNEQFF.

This clonotype came up many times. The V gene is TRBV20-1, the J gene TRBJ1-6; 10 bases agree with TRBD1. V was pared by 3 bases and J by 7 bases, with 6 bases of the junction left unmatched. CDR1 and CDR2 from the germline V gene are DFQATT and SNEGSKA (reference sequence). The CDR3 contains 15 residues. CDR3 nucleotides: TGCAGTGCTAGCGCGGGACAGGGGAGAAATTCACCCCTCCACTTT. This sequence encodes CSASAGQGRNSPLHF.

This clonotype was detected ten times or more. J is TRBJ2-3 and V is TRBV29-1; the D is unclear. The CDR3 spans 12 residues. CDR1 and CDR2 (germline): SQVTM, ANQGSEA. Trimming took 5 bases from V and 6 from J, leaving 12 bases between them. For the CDR3, the DNA is TGCAGCGTTAATCGGTTGTGGGATACGCAGTATTTT. Translating gives CSVNRLWDTQYF.